A selection of T cell receptor beta chains follows, all from one sample in a study of identical twins. One entry per CDR3 protein results from TCRdb running MiXCR on the 5' RACE reads. The table includes roughly 260,000 distinct CDR3 sequences, 7% to 8.5% detected once. These same records also appear under a second study, on yellow fever vaccine responses in identical twins.

What was sequenced was CD8+ T cells sorted from blood. The receptors shown here come from a woman younger than 35 in good health. CDR3s include the opening cysteine and the closing phenylalanine or tryptophan. Each record gives: V gene, D gene, J gene, clone size, CDR3 protein, CDR3 DNA. A D gene is named only where the DNA matches it firmly. The size entry is marked missing in some rows and otherwise reads once, few, many or a size class.

v_call: TRBV5-1
d_call: NA
j_call: TRBJ2-3
clone_size: many
cdr3_aa: CASSLEFPSVTDTQYF
cdr3_nt: TGCGCCAGCAGCTTGGAGTTTCCTAGTGTAACAGATACGCAGTATTTT

v_call: TRBV11-3
d_call: NA
j_call: TRBJ2-3
clone_size: few
cdr3_aa: CASSSRLDVGTDTQYF
cdr3_nt: TGTGCCAGCAGCTCCAGACTAGATGTTGGCACAGATACGCAGTATTTT

v_call: TRBV9
d_call: TRBD2
j_call: TRBJ2-3
clone_size: few
cdr3_aa: CASSLWTSGTDTQYF
cdr3_nt: TGTGCCAGCAGCTTATGGACTAGCGGCACAGATACGCAGTATTTT

v_call: TRBV2
d_call: NA
j_call: TRBJ2-5
clone_size: many
cdr3_aa: CASSEGDYQETQYF
cdr3_nt: TGTGCCAGCAGTGAGGGGGACTACCAAGAGACCCAGTACTTC

v_call: TRBV20-1
d_call: TRBD2
j_call: TRBJ2-2
clone_size: few
cdr3_aa: CCASELAGGPTGELFF
cdr3_nt: TGCTGTGCTAGCGAACTAGCGGGGGGGCCCACCGGGGAGCTGTTTTTT

v_call: TRBV3-1
d_call: NA
j_call: TRBJ1-5
clone_size: few
cdr3_aa: CASSQEPPGGNQPQHF
cdr3_nt: TGTGCCAGCAGCCAGGAGCCACCGGGGGGCAATCAGCCCCAGCATTTT

v_call: TRBV29-1
d_call: NA
j_call: TRBJ2-3
clone_size: few
cdr3_aa: CSAWEESTDTQYF
cdr3_nt: TGCAGCGCTTGGGAGGAAAGCACAGATACGCAGTATTTT

v_call: TRBV20-1
d_call: NA
j_call: TRBJ1-6
clone_size: many
cdr3_aa: CSASPSFSGSPLHF
cdr3_nt: TGCAGTGCTAGTCCTTCTTTCAGTGGTTCACCCCTCCACTTT

v_call: TRBV6-5
d_call: NA
j_call: TRBJ1-1
clone_size: many
cdr3_aa: CASTKGNTEAFF
cdr3_nt: TGTGCCAGCACTAAAGGGAACACTGAAGCTTTCTTT

v_call: TRBV11-1
d_call: TRBD2
j_call: TRBJ2-1
clone_size: many
cdr3_aa: CASSSRGLAGDSYNEQFF
cdr3_nt: TGTGCCAGCAGCTCACGAGGACTAGCGGGAGACTCCTACAATGAGCAGTTCTTC

v_call: TRBV15
d_call: NA
j_call: TRBJ1-2
clone_size: NA
cdr3_aa: CATSDWGTAYGYTF
cdr3_nt: TGTGCCACCAGCGACTGGGGGACCGCCTATGGCTACACCTTC

v_call: TRBV10-2
d_call: NA
j_call: TRBJ1-4
clone_size: many
cdr3_aa: CASSDGGIREKLFF
cdr3_nt: TGCGCCAGCAGTGATGGGGGTATTCGTGAAAAACTGTTTTTT

v_call: TRBV15
d_call: NA
j_call: TRBJ2-1
clone_size: many
cdr3_aa: CATSRGQSSYNEQFF
cdr3_nt: TGTGCCACCAGCCGAGGACAGAGCTCCTACAATGAGCAGTTCTTC

v_call: TRBV12-3/TRBV12-4
d_call: NA
j_call: TRBJ2-7
clone_size: many
cdr3_aa: CASTDRLGEQYF
cdr3_nt: TGTGCCAGCACTGATAGGTTGGGGGAGCAGTACTTC

v_call: TRBV7-2
d_call: NA
j_call: TRBJ2-6
clone_size: NA
cdr3_aa: CASSLGPPRWGANVLTF
cdr3_nt: TGTGCCAGCAGCTTAGGCCCTCCACGGTGGGGGGCCAACGTCCTGACTTTC

v_call: TRBV4-1
d_call: NA
j_call: TRBJ2-2
clone_size: NA
cdr3_aa: CASSAGQIDGELFF
cdr3_nt: TGCGCCAGCAGCGCGGGACAGATAGACGGGGAGCTGTTTTTT

v_call: TRBV4-1
d_call: TRBD1
j_call: TRBJ1-3
clone_size: NA
cdr3_aa: CASSQVGRTGGAGNTIYF
cdr3_nt: TGCGCCAGCAGCCAAGTCGGACGGACAGGGGGCGCGGGAAACACCATATATTTT

v_call: TRBV5-5
d_call: NA
j_call: TRBJ2-1
clone_size: NA
cdr3_aa: CASSFISYNEQFF
cdr3_nt: TGTGCCAGCAGCTTTATCAGCTACAATGAGCAGTTCTTC

v_call: TRBV4-1
d_call: NA
j_call: TRBJ2-2
clone_size: few
cdr3_aa: CASSPPPGTRENTGELFF
cdr3_nt: TGCGCCAGCAGCCCCCCCCCCGGGACGAGAGAGAACACCGGGGAGCTGTTTTTT

v_call: TRBV10-2
d_call: NA
j_call: TRBJ1-3
clone_size: many
cdr3_aa: CASRSSTTGTRGTGNTIYF
cdr3_nt: TGCGCCAGCAGATCCTCTACCACAGGGACTAGGGGCACTGGAAACACCATATATTTT

v_call: TRBV12-3/TRBV12-4
d_call: NA
j_call: TRBJ1-3
clone_size: many
cdr3_aa: CASREQGSGNTIYF
cdr3_nt: TGTGCCAGCAGGGAACAGGGTTCTGGAAACACCATATATTTT

v_call: TRBV7-9
d_call: TRBD2
j_call: TRBJ2-1
clone_size: NA
cdr3_aa: CASSPLREGLDEQFF
cdr3_nt: TGTGCCAGCAGCCCTCTCCGGGAGGGCCTTGATGAGCAGTTCTTC

v_call: TRBV27
d_call: NA
j_call: TRBJ2-3
clone_size: few
cdr3_aa: CASSLWPGSTDTQYF
cdr3_nt: TGTGCCAGCAGTTTATGGCCCGGAAGCACAGATACGCAGTATTTT

v_call: TRBV7-9
d_call: NA
j_call: TRBJ2-1
clone_size: few
cdr3_aa: CASSHLRVLDPVDEQFF
cdr3_nt: TGTGCCAGCAGCCACCTAAGGGTTTTAGACCCCGTGGATGAGCAGTTCTTC

v_call: TRBV11-1
d_call: TRBD2
j_call: TRBJ2-3
clone_size: NA
cdr3_aa: CASGIGSLAGVPTDTQYF
cdr3_nt: TGTGCCAGCGGGATTGGGAGCCTAGCGGGTGTCCCCACAGATACGCAGTATTTT

v_call: TRBV27
d_call: TRBD2
j_call: TRBJ2-1
clone_size: many
cdr3_aa: CASSPDWREEGLYNEQFF
cdr3_nt: TGTGCCAGCAGTCCCGACTGGCGGGAGGAGGGGCTCTACAATGAGCAGTTCTTC

v_call: TRBV5-1
d_call: TRBD1
j_call: TRBJ2-1
clone_size: few
cdr3_aa: CASSPGQVLADNEQFF
cdr3_nt: TGCGCCAGCAGCCCCGGACAGGTCCTAGCTGATAATGAGCAGTTCTTC

v_call: TRBV28
d_call: NA
j_call: TRBJ2-1
clone_size: many
cdr3_aa: CASRTADYNEQFF
cdr3_nt: TGTGCCAGCAGAACAGCGGACTACAATGAGCAGTTCTTC

v_call: TRBV6-2/TRBV6-3
d_call: NA
j_call: TRBJ2-2
clone_size: few
cdr3_aa: CASRHTVGSTGELFF
cdr3_nt: TGTGCCAGCAGACATACAGTAGGTTCGACCGGGGAGCTGTTTTTT

v_call: TRBV3-1
d_call: TRBD2
j_call: TRBJ2-1
clone_size: NA
cdr3_aa: CATSQDGGLASSNEQFF
cdr3_nt: TGTGCCACCAGCCAAGATGGAGGACTAGCCTCGTCCAATGAGCAGTTCTTC

v_call: TRBV27
d_call: NA
j_call: TRBJ2-1
clone_size: many
cdr3_aa: CASSFPRGGVYNEQFF
cdr3_nt: TGTGCCAGCAGTTTCCCGAGGGGCGGGGTTTACAATGAGCAGTTCTTC

v_call: TRBV29-1
d_call: NA
j_call: TRBJ1-3
clone_size: many
cdr3_aa: CSVEDRAGSGNTIYF
cdr3_nt: TGCAGCGTTGAAGATCGGGCGGGCTCTGGAAACACCATATATTTT

v_call: TRBV7-8
d_call: NA
j_call: TRBJ2-5
clone_size: NA
cdr3_aa: CASTPAGGAETQYF
cdr3_nt: TGTGCCAGCACCCCCGCTGGGGGGGCCGAGACCCAGTACTTC